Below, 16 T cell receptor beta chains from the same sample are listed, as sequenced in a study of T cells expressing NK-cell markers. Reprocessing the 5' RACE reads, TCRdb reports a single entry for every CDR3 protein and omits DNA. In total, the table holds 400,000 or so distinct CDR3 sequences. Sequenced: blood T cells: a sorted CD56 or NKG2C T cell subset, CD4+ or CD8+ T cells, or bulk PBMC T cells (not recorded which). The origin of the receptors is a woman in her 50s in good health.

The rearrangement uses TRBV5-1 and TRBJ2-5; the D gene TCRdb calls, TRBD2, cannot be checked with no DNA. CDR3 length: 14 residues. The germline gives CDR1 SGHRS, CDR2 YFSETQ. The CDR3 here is CASSLRQGGETQYF.

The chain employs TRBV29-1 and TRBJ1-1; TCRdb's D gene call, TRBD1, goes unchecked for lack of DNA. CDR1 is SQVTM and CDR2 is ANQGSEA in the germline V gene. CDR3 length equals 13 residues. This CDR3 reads CSVERGAGTEAFF.

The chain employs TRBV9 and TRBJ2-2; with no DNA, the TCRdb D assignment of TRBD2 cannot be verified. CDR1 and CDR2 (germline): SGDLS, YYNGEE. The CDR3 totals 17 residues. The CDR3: CASSVEGLAGVFGELFF.

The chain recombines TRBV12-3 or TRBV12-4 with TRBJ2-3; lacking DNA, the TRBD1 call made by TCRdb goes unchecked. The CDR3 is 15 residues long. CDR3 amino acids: CASSLVQGGTDTQYF.

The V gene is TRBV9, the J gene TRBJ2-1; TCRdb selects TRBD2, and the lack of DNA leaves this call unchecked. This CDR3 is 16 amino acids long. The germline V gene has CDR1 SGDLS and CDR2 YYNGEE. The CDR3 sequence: CASSVAGLATHNEQFF.

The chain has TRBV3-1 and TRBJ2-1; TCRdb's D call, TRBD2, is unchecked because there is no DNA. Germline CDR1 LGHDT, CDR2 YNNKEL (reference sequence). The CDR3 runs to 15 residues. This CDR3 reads CASSQGASGYNEQFF.

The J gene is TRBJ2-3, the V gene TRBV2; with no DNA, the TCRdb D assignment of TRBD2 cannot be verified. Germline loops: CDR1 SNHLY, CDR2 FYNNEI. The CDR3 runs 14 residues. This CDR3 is CASSPGLLTHTQYF. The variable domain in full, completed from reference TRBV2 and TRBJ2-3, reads EPEVTQTPSHQVTQMGQEVILRCVPISNHLYFYWYRQILGQKVEFLVSFYNNEISEKSEIFDDQFSVERPDGSNFTLKIRSTKLEDSAMYFCASSPGLLTHTQYFGPGTRLTVL.

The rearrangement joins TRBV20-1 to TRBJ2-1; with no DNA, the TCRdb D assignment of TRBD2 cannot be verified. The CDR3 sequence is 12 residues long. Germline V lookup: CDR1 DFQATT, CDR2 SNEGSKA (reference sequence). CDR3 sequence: CSARREWMEQFF.

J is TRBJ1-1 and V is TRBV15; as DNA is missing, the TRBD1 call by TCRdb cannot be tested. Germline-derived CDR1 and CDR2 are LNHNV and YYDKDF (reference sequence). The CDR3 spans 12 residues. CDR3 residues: CATSRVGQQAFF.

CDR3 residues: CATAAGSDTQYF. The chain is built from TRBV24-1 and TRBJ2-3; the TRBD2 assignment by TCRdb is unverifiable without DNA. The length of the CDR3 is 12 residues. Germline loops: CDR1 KGHDR, CDR2 SFDVKD.

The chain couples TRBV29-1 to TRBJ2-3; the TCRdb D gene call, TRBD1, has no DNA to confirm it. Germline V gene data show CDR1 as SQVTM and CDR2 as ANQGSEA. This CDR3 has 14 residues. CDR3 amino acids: CSVPGQLHTDTQYF.

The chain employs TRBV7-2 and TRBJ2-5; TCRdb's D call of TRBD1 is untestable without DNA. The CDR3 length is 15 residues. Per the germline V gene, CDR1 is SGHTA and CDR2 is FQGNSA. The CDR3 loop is CVSSPGTGGRKTQYF.

The CDR3 region is CASSLRQRPSGNTIYF. V usage is TRBV7-8 and J usage is TRBJ1-3; TCRdb's assignment of TRBD1 cannot be checked, as there is no DNA. This CDR3 is 16 amino acids long. Germline assignment: CDR1 SGHVS and CDR2 FQNEAQ.

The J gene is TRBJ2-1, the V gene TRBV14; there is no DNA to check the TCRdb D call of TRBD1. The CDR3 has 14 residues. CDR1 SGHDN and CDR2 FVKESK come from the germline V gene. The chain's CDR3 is CASSQGQTYNEQFF.

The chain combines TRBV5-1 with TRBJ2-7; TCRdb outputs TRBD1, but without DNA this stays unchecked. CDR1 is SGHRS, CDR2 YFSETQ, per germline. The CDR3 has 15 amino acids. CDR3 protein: CASSLGDRDSYEQYF.

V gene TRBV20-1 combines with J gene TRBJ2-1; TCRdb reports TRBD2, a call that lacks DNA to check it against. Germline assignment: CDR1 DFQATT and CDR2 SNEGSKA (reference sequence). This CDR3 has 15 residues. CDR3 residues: CSARVPALGYNEQFF.